The 20 T cell receptor beta chains given below trace back to one sample, sequenced in a study of CD8+ T cells in alopecia areata. Treatment reported: oral pan-JAK inhibitor, 5-10 mg twice daily. In each case, RNA was isolated and then reverse transcribed into cDNA as the sequencing template. The protocol was immunoSEQ multiplex PCR, while the TCRdb copy is restricted to in-frame clones and leaves out a portion. This repertoire shows about 210,000 clones, roughly 40% found once; its top ten account for about 2.6%. The source material was CD4+ T cells sorted from blood, sampled at approximately week 39, from a patient treated with tofacitinib. These TCRs come from a human donor with alopecia areata.

The CDR3 spells CASIPSMGGRAYEQYF. The CDR3, as DNA: TGTGCCAGCATTCCCTCGATGGGCGGGAGGGCCTACGAGCAGTACTTC. The rearrangement links TRBV6-6 to TRBJ2-7; 9 nucleotides agree with TRBD2. The germline V gene encodes CDR1 MNHNY and CDR2 SVGAGI (reference sequence). CDR3 length: 16 amino acids. V shed 7 bases, J shed 2 bases, and the junction held 12 bases outside the gene matches.

The chain has TRBV27 and TRBJ2-5, with D perhaps matching TRBD1 (6 bases). Germline V lookup: CDR1 MNHEY, CDR2 SMNVEV (reference sequence). V lost 5 bases to trimming and J lost 7 bases, with 14 bases between them. The CDR3 sequence is 13 residues long. The DNA of the CDR3 is TGTGCCAGCAGTCCACGAAGGGGGACGACCCAGTACTTC. Protein: CASSPRRGTTQYF.

This clone was detected only a few times. The rearrangement joins TRBV29-1 to TRBJ1-4; 9 nucleotides agree with TRBD1. Losses at the gene ends were 3 bases for V and 7 bases for J; bases not matched to a gene: 6. From germline, CDR1 is SQVTM and CDR2 ANQGSEA. This CDR3 comprises 14 residues. CDR3 nucleotides: TGCAGCGTTGATACGGACAGGGGCGGTGAAAAACTGTTTTTT. Translation: CSVDTDRGGEKLFF.

This clone appeared a few times. This chain links TRBV25-1 with TRBJ2-5; D unresolved. Germline V lookup: CDR1 MGHDK, CDR2 SYGVNS. The CDR3 has 14 amino acids. Trimming pared 3 bases from V and 5 bases from J, leaving 13 bases between. CDR3 sequence reads: CASSDDTRSETQYF. The CDR3, as DNA: TGTGCCAGCAGTGATGACACCCGAAGCGAGACCCAGTACTTC.

This clone was observed a handful of times. The same CDR3 can be traced to other DNA sequences in this sample. This chain uses TRBV6-5 with TRBJ1-2; tentative D call: TRBD1 (5 bases). This CDR3 region has 15 residues. V was shortened by 6 bases and J by 4 bases, with 18 bases between the two germline ends. From germline, CDR1 is MNHEY and CDR2 SVGAGI. The CDR3 protein is CASSLTPRGSYGYTF. The CDR3 DNA reads TGTGCCAGCAGCCTAACGCCACGGGGGTCCTATGGCTACACCTTC.

This clone appeared a few times. The chain carries TRBV29-1 and TRBJ1-2; D is unresolved. This CDR3 region has 11 residues. V dropped 4 bases and J dropped 2 bases, with 5 bases sitting between them. Germline V gives CDR1 SQVTM, CDR2 ANQGSEA. CDR3: CSVVFNYGYTF. For the CDR3, the DNA is TGCAGCGTTGTTTTCAACTATGGCTACACCTTC. Filled out from reference TRBV29-1 and TRBJ1-2, the complete variable domain reads SAVISQKPSRDICQRGTSLTIQCQVDSQVTMMFWYRQQPGQSLTLIATANQGSEATYESGFVIDKFPISRPNLTFSTLTVSNMSPEDSSIYLCSVVFNYGYTFGSGTRLTVV.

The gene calls are TRBV7-2 and TRBJ2-3; 8 bases fit TRBD1. This CDR3 is built from 14 residues. CDR1 and CDR2 from the germline V gene are SGHTA and FQGNSA. After removal of 7 bases from V and 4 bases from J, the junction contained 7 bases not matched to a gene. The CDR3 is CASTFGQGADTQYF. In nucleotides, the CDR3 is TGTGCCAGCACCTTCGGACAGGGTGCAGATACGCAGTATTTT.

This chain uses TRBV15 with TRBJ2-7, with TRBD1 matching over 8 bases. V lost 6 bases, J lost 0 bases, and 10 bases stayed unmatched. This CDR3 has 16 residues. Germline V gene data show CDR1 as LNHNV and CDR2 as YYDKDF (reference sequence). CDR3 DNA: TGTGCCACCAGGCCCAGGGGGGACAGGAGCTCCTACGAGCAGTACTTC. This gives the protein CATRPRGDRSSYEQYF.

The J gene is TRBJ1-2, the V gene TRBV29-1; possibly TRBD1 for D (6 bases). Trimming took 1 base from V and 3 from J, leaving 12 bases between them. This CDR3 has 14 amino acids. Germline-derived CDR1 and CDR2 are SQVTM and ANQGSEA. The DNA for the CDR3 is TGCAGCGTTGAAGGGGGGGCAGGCGACTATGGCTACACCTTC. Residues: CSVEGGAGDYGYTF.

Only a few counts were recorded for this clone. J is TRBJ2-5 and V is TRBV5-4, with 14 bases matching TRBD2. Germline V gives CDR1 SGHNT, CDR2 YYREEE (reference sequence). This CDR3 has 15 residues. The ends lost 4 bases at V and 9 bases at J; junction bases unmatched: 8. Here the CDR3 reads CASSPMTSGRASQYF. The CDR3 region has the DNA TGTGCCAGCAGCCCTATGACTAGCGGGAGGGCCTCCCAGTACTTC.

The J gene is TRBJ1-5, the V gene TRBV15; perhaps TRBD1 as D (5 bases). The V gene lost 0 bases and the J gene lost 7 bases, with 10 bases spanning the gap. The CDR3 is 14 amino acids. The germline V gene has CDR1 LNHNV and CDR2 YYDKDF (reference sequence). CDR3 bases: TGTGCCACCAGCAGAGATACGAGGGGCCAGCCCCAGCATTTT. It yields the protein CATSRDTRGQPQHF.

This clone was recorded a few times. The V and J genes are TRBV19 and TRBJ2-2, with 9 bases lining up with TRBD1. The CDR3 totals 15 residues. CDR1 is LNHDA and CDR2 is SQIVND in the germline V gene (reference sequence). V lost 3 bases, J lost 4 bases, and 3 bases stayed unmatched. Written as DNA, the CDR3 is TGTGCCAGTAGTATCACAGGGGGCCTCACCGGGGAGCTGTTTTTT. Residues: CASSITGGLTGELFF.

The V call is TRBV29-1, the J call TRBJ2-3; 7 bases are a match to TRBD2. Germline V lookup: CDR1 SQVTM, CDR2 ANQGSEA. After removal of 3 bases from V and 1 base from J, the junction contained 10 bases not matched to a gene. The CDR3 totals 16 residues. The DNA of the CDR3 is TGCAGCGTTGAGGACCCTAGACTAGCAGGCACAGATACGCAGTATTTT. It is translated as CSVEDPRLAGTDTQYF.

The CDR3 nucleotides are TGTGCCAGCAGCCCGGCGGGTATCAGGGTGAGGGATGGCTACACCTTC. This codes for CASSPAGIRVRDGYTF. The chain is built from TRBV5-4 and TRBJ1-2, with D possibly being TRBD1 (5 bases). Deletions cut 4 bases from V and 6 bases from J, with 22 bases between. CDR1 is SGHNT and CDR2 is YYREEE in the germline V gene (reference sequence). There are 16 residues in the CDR3.

This chain links TRBV28 with TRBJ1-1; D gene uncertain. The CDR3 runs 15 residues. Trimming cost V 0 bases and J 0 bases, with 8 bases left between them. CDR1 is MDHEN, CDR2 SYDVKM, per germline. The CDR3 sequence is CASSLWAGMNTEAFF. The DNA of the CDR3 is TGTGCCAGCAGTTTATGGGCAGGAATGAACACTGAAGCTTTCTTT.

The chain employs TRBV14 and TRBJ2-1; 10 bases are a match to TRBD2. CDR1 and CDR2 (germline): SGHDN, FVKESK. The CDR3 extends over 16 amino acids. V was pared by 1 base and J by 9 bases, with 9 bases of the junction left unmatched. The CDR3 protein is CASSQAGLAPRGEQFF. The CDR3 DNA reads TGTGCCAGCAGCCAAGCGGGACTAGCGCCGCGGGGTGAGCAGTTCTTC.

This chain links TRBV19 with TRBJ2-5; 9 bases align to TRBD1. Looked up from germline, CDR1 is LNHDA and CDR2 is SQIVND (reference sequence). The CDR3 is 13 amino acids. The V segment lost 6 bases and the J segment 3 bases; nucleotides outside the gene matches: 2. The CDR3: CASRDRGKETQYF. CDR3 nucleotide sequence: TGTGCCAGTAGGGACAGGGGAAAAGAGACCCAGTACTTC.

The chain links TRBV28 to TRBJ2-7; 12 bases map to TRBD2. The CDR3 sequence is 16 residues long. Germline lookup yields CDR1 MDHEN and CDR2 SYDVKM. With 6 bases clipped from V and 5 bases from J, the junction kept 11 bases outside the gene matches. This CDR3 is CASSPWSSGRDHEQYF. CDR3 bases: TGTGCCAGCAGCCCGTGGTCTAGCGGGAGGGACCACGAGCAGTACTTC.

The chain carries TRBV7-2 and TRBJ2-3; 10 bases agree with TRBD2. The CDR3 consists of 19 residues. Germline assignment: CDR1 SGHTA and CDR2 FQGNSA. The V and J ends lost 4 bases and 5 bases, in that order; junction bases with no gene match: 18. The CDR3 coding sequence is TGTGCCAGCAGCTCGCCCCCGGCTTTAGCGGGAGGCTGGGGAGATACGCAGTATTTT. Translating gives CASSSPPALAGGWGDTQYF.

V usage is TRBV15 and J usage is TRBJ2-1; D may be TRBD1 or TRBD2 (5 bases each). There are 16 residues in the CDR3. Trimming left V 6 bases short and J 3 bases short, with 18 bases between. Germline CDR1 reads LNHNV; CDR2 reads YYDKDF (reference sequence). In DNA form, the CDR3 reads TGTGCCACCAGGCTTCCAGGGTCGGGGTTCTACAATGAGCAGTTCTTC. It translates to CATRLPGSGFYNEQFF.